The present TCR beta chain was sequenced within a study of blood T cell repertoires in COVID-19. The method was immunoSEQ multiplex PCR; TCRdb's version includes in-frame clones alone and lacks a portion of them. The data contain 15,000 to 20,000 clones, about four fifths of them singletons. Per the germline V gene, CDR1 is SQVTM and CDR2 is ANQGSEA. V trimming: 3 bases; J trimming: 1 base; junction bases outside the gene matches: 11. The CDR3 runs 17 residues. Material for sequencing was peripheral blood. The chain combines TRBV29-1 with TRBJ2-4; 8 bases agree with TRBD1. The TCR originated in a human donor in a cohort sampled during active COVID-19. The CDR3 DNA follows: TGCAGCGTTGAGGGGCTAGTCAGGGGGCTCGCCAAAAACATTCAGTACTTC. Protein product: CSVEGLVRGLAKNIQYF.